The entry below describes one T cell receptor beta chain. Its antigen is still unknown. Base qualities are not recorded, but no much larger clone differs from it by a single base. The cohort was made up of roughly 670 healthy bone marrow donors. All cohort members were sampled while nominally healthy, although unrecorded immune exposures were likely present. The donor tested CMV seronegative, placing the donor among the roughly 340 seronegative members of the cohort. A peripheral blood sample was collected from each donor, and TCR beta sequencing was performed on peripheral blood mononuclear cells. The Qiagen DNeasy Blood Extraction Kit was used to extract genomic DNA from the blood cell samples. Including cysteine and phenylalanine, the CDR3 has 17 amino acids. Only the CDR3 portion is preserved as DNA: 51 bases, with reading frame beginning at the first base. CDR1 SGHTA and CDR2 FQGTGA are derived from the germline V gene.

This sample is drawn from a study of cytomegalovirus exposure and HLA in healthy donors (dated by TCRdb to the late 2010s). As for the study more broadly: In an earlier analysis of some 550 of the donors, 276 Gb of sequence data and 95 million to 130 million unique TCR beta sequences from about 179 million T cells were reported. All discovery cohort repertoires had been generated on a single sequencing platform. Donor age, sex, ethnicity and CMV serostatus were collected together with the repertoire data. An earlier analysis of several hundred of the donors applied high-throughput TCR beta sequencing to assess whether each TCR beta V gene segment acted as functional or pseudogenic. In a later genetic analysis, genome-wide SNP genotypes for about 60% of the 666 donors were used, and that subset was treated as a discovery cohort. Five DR-DQ haplotypes were treated as single units for association and clustering because of strong linkage in the cohort. An early release covering 500 to 750 HLA-typed donors comprised 250 to 350 gigabases of sequencing data and around 80 million unique TCR sequences. The number of donors typed differed by locus, with about 629-630 for A, B, C, DRB1 and DQB1, roughly 520 for DQA1, 606 for DPA1, and some 440 for DPB1. Class I and class II HLA loci were covered by the typing at four-digit resolution. Along with the approximately 650-subject first cohort, a separate validation cohort of over 90 different subjects was used. High-throughput TCR immunosequencing, statistical association of individual TCRs with disease status, and machine learning were combined to predict cytomegalovirus infection status. The study used immunosequencing to profile the T cell repertoires of under 700 subjects and linked those repertoires to cytomegalovirus serostatus. Of the roughly 400 genotyped donors, roughly 85% fell in the genetic ancestry cluster associated with self-reported Caucasian donors. In a later analysis, previously published TCR beta repertoires from 666 donors were re-analyzed and high-resolution HLA genotyping was added so that TCR occurrence patterns could be studied. The later analysis used no new phenotypic data to find candidate immune exposures, relying instead on TCR beta sequences and their occurrence across donors. The study aimed to test whether cataloging public T cell receptors could reveal signatures of past pathogen exposure. Among 350 to 400 genotyped donors of the cohort, an average of approximately 240,000 unique TCR beta nucleotide sequences were sequenced per donor, roughly a sixth of them non-productive. What the work shows at the level of the full study, not this receptor alone: Compared with equally common non-associated chains, HLA-associated TCR beta chains in a later analysis were more clonally expanded and had lower generation probabilities. In the study, approximately 160 TCR beta chains were listed as associated with cytomegalovirus. A few of the identified cytomegalovirus-associated TCR beta chains were confirmed in vitro to be specific for cytomegalovirus antigens. In a later analysis, 16,951 TCR beta sequences were associated with specific HLA alleles at a false discovery rate of 0.05. Most TCR sequences were seen in very few donors, while some public TCRs were found in many individuals. Linkage disequilibrium might explain the correlated functional status among segregating V segments, but an unknown experimental factor could not be excluded. A cluster of highly shared sequence variants was judged likely to represent a technical artifact of the sequencing pipeline. A later genetic analysis associated a missense DCLRE1C variant with V-gene and J-gene trimming of TCR beta chains, and an independent cohort replicated the association. Broadly in line with IMGT annotations, most TCR beta V segments showed up in productive rearrangements about 90% or about 30% of the time in an earlier analysis of 587 of the donors. A later genetic analysis reported fewer N-insertions in productive TCRs among donors in an Asian-associated ancestry cluster than the roughly 620-donor mean. In a later analysis, the rate of TCR association differed among HLA loci, with DRB1 alleles having the most associated TCRs and HLA-C alleles having the fewest. According to the authors, the approach could potentially be generalized to other disease states and immunological phenotypes. Because counts were too low, more than 15 rarely observed V segments, including chromosome 9 orphons, were excluded from the earlier analysis of roughly 580 of the donors. This cohort had only TCR beta chains sequenced, and the lack of alpha or paired-chain data limited which features could be detected. A further reported finding was that TCR beta sequences accurately predicted the HLA-A and HLA-B alleles for most subjects in the first cohort. In a later analysis, several top co-occurrence clusters were reported to appear linked to parvovirus B19, influenza, CMV and Epstein-Barr virus. For the cohort, immune exposure information was limited to CMV serostatus. Some IMGT-functional V segments, including TRBV6-2 and TRBV6-3, could not be distinguished by the 87-base-pair reads and were therefore excluded. Most CMV-associated TCR beta chains appeared to be HLA-restricted in a later analysis, and the HLA associations seemed to be driven largely by CMV exposure. Sequencing depth was assumed to be roughly uniform across donors in the presence/absence analyses, though that assumption may not hold. Assigning TCR associations to individual alleles was difficult when HLA alleles, especially DR and DQ, strongly co-occurred. In both the original and validation cohorts, the classifier was reported to diagnose cytomegalovirus status with high specificity and sensitivity. HLA typing was unavailable for some donors at each locus, so association tests used only the typed subset.

Receptor amplification or capture employed the immunoSEQ multiplex PCR assay. For the multiplex PCR, a mixture combining 60 forward primers for TCR Vbeta segments and 13 reverse primers for TCR Jbeta segments was used. The CDR3 region of rearranged TCR beta genes was amplified from genomic DNA by a multiplex PCR assay. The Illumina HiSeq System was used to sequence the amplified TCR beta libraries as 87-base-pair reads. In the original analysis: Across the roughly 700 repertoires, a later analysis counted roughly 84 million unique TCR beta chains, 9 million to 14 million of which were shared by at least two donors. Raw reads were error-corrected and collapsed into unique sequences with a nearest-neighbor algorithm that merged closely related sequences to remove PCR and sequencing errors. V, D and J gene segments were assigned by aligning CDR3 sequences to IMGT reference sequences. For a sequence to be retained, a match of at least six nucleotides to both a V gene segment and a J gene segment was required. A rearrangement counted as productive if the CDR3 had no stop codons and remained in frame with V and J, and every other rearrangement counted as non-productive. CDR3 was defined by IMGT convention, running from the second conserved V-encoded cysteine to the conserved J-encoded phenylalanine. In an earlier analysis of around 540 of the donors, sequences lacking an unambiguous match to a single V gene segment were excluded. An earlier analysis of around 600 of the donors classified V segments as functional when productive rearrangements were above 56.7% and as segregating when the standard deviation between donors was above 5%. A statistical classification framework was built to diagnose cytomegalovirus status from the catalog of TCR beta chain sequences. A later analysis assigned V and J genes by comparing TCR nucleotide sequences with IMGT/GENE-DB human TR gene sequences. A later analysis assigned CDR3 sequences and most-parsimonious VDJ recombination scenarios with the TCRdist pipeline. A later analysis defined each TCR beta chain by its CDR3 amino acid sequence plus V-gene family, and excluded reads lacking a unique V-gene family. To address suspected cross-contamination and a sequencing artifact, a later analysis removed roughly 580 highly shared, low-generation-probability nucleotide sequences. A later analysis calculated a clonal expansion index for each public chain from normalized within-repertoire ranks of inferred template counts. Generation probabilities in a later analysis came from a VDJ recombination model fitted to out-of-frame rearrangements, and those results were checked against IGoR. In a later analysis, hypergeometric tests were used to score TCR-TCR, TCR-HLA and TCR-CMV co-occurrence, with a repertoire-size bias correction applied to TCR pairs. False discovery rates were estimated in a later analysis by permuting HLA or CMV assignments 20 times. A later analysis grouped co-occurring TCRs with DBSCAN, adding TCRdist sequence similarity when clustering within HLA-allele-positive subsets. Co-occurrence clustering excluded repertoires with fewer than 30,000 or more than 120,000 public chains, plus five with anomalous nucleotide sharing. TCRdb's version of the immuneACCESS table is confined to in-frame rearrangements and falls short of the full clone set. An unresolved V gene accounts for under half of the shortfall where checked; the remainder is of unknown origin. V and J calls and clone size are as listed in that table; D and trimming were resolved from the DNA. This sample has around 200,000 clones in its table, and about 89% of those were observed once. Of the sample, approximately 1% is held by the ten largest clones.

The chain couples TRBV7-3 to TRBJ2-6; D gene: possibly TRBD1, on 5 matching bases. What was sequenced was PBMCs. The clonotype was recovered from a woman aged 18-29 years in good health and CMV-seronegative. The CDR3 reads CATTRGAFGAGANVLTF. The DNA sequence is TGTGCAACAACAAGGGGTGCCTTTGGAGCGGGGGCCAACGTCCTGACTTTC. The variable domain in full, with residues beyond the CDR3 obtained from the reference TRBV7-3 and TRBJ2-6 genes, is GAGVSQTPSNKVTEKGKYVELRCDPISGHTALYWYRQSLGQGPEFLIYFQGTGAADDSGLPNDRFFAVRPEGSVSTLKIQRTERGDSAVYLCATTRGAFGAGANVLTFGAGSRLTVL.